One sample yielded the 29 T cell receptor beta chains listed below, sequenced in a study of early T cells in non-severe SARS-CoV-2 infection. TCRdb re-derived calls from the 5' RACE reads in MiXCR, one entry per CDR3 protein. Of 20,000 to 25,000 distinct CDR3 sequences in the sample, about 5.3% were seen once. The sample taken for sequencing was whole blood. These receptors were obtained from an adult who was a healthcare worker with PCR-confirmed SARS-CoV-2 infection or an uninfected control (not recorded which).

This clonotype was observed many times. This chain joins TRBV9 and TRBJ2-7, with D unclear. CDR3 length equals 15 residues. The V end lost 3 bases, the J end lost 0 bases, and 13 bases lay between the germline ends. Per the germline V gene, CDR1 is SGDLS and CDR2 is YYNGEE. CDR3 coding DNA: TGTGCCAGCAGCGGACCTTGGCCATACTCCTACGAGCAGTACGTC. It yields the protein CASSGPWPYSYEQYV.

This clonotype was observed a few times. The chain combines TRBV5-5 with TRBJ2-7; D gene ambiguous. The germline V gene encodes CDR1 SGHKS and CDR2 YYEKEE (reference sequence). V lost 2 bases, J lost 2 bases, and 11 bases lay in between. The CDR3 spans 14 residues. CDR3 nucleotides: TGTGCCAGCAGCTTCCAGGTACCCGCCTACGAGCAGTACTTC. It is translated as CASSFQVPAYEQYF. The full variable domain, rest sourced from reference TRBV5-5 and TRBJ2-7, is DAGVTQSPTHLIKTRGQQVTLRCSPISGHKSVSWYQQVLGQGPQFIFQYYEKEERGRGNFPDRFSARQFPNYSSELNVNALLLGDSALYLCASSFQVPAYEQYFGPGTRLTVT.

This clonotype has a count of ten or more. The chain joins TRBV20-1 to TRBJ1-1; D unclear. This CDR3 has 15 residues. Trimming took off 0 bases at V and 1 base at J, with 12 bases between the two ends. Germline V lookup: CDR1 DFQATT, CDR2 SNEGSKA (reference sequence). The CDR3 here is CSARDLGRQNTEAFF. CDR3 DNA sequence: TGCAGTGCTAGAGATCTAGGCAGACAGAACACTGAAGCTTTCTTT.

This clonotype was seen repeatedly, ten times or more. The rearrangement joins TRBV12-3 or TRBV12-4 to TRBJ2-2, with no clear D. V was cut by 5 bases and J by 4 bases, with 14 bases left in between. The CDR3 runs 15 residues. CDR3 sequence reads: CASSQSIGVTGELFF. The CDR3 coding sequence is TGTGCCAGCAGTCAATCAATAGGTGTCACCGGGGAGCTGTTTTTT.

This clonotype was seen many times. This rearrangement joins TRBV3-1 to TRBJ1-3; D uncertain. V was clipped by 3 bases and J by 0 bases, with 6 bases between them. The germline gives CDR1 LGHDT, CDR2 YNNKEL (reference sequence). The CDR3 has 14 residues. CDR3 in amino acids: CASSHIRSGNTIYF. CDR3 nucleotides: TGTGCCAGCAGCCACATACGCTCTGGAAACACCATATATTTT.

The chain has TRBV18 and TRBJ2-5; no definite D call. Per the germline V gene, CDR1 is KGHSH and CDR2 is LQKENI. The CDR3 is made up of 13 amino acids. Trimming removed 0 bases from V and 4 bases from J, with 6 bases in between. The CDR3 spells CASSPPMAETQYF. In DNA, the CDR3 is TGTGCCAGCTCACCACCCATGGCAGAGACCCAGTACTTC.

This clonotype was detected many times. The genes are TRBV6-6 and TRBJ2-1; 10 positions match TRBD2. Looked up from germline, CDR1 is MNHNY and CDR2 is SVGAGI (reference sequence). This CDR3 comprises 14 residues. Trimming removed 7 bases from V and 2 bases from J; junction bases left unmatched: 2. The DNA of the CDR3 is TGTGCCAGCAAGCGGGAGGGTACCTACAATGAGCAGTTCTTC. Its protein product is CASKREGTYNEQFF.

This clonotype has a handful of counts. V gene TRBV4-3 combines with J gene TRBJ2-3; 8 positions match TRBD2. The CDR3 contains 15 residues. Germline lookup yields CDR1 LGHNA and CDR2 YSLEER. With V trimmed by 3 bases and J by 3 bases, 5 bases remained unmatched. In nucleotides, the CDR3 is TGCGCCAGCAGCCAGGGACTAGTAGGGACAGATACGCAGTATTTT. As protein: CASSQGLVGTDTQYF.

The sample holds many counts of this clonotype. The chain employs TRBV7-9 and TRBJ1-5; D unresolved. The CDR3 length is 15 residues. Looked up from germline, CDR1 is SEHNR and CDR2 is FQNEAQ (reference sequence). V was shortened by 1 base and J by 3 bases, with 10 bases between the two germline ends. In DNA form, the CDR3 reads TGTGCCAGCAGCTTAGGGACTGATGACAATCAGCCCCAGCATTTT. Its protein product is CASSLGTDDNQPQHF. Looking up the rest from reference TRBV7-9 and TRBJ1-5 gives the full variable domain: DTGVSQNPRHKITKRGQNVTFRCDPISEHNRLYWYRQTLGQGPEFLTYFQNEAQLEKSRLLSDRFSAERPKGSFSTLEIQRTEQGDSAMYLCASSLGTDDNQPQHFGDGTRLSIL.

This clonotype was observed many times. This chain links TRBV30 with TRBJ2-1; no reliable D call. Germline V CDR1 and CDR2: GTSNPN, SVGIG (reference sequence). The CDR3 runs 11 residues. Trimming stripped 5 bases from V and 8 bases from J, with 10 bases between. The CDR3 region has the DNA TGTGCCTGGGCTAGGATCGATGAGCAGTTCTTC. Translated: CAWARIDEQFF.

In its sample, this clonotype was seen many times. The CDR3 protein is CASSDSKTGTGYTDTQYF. The CDR3 DNA is TGTGCCAGCAGCGACTCGAAGACCGGGACAGGATACACAGATACGCAGTATTTT. The chain couples TRBV7-9 to TRBJ2-3; 8 positions agree with TRBD1. The CDR3 sequence is 18 residues long. J gave up 2 bases and V 5 bases, and 15 bases lay outside the gene matches. From germline, CDR1 is SEHNR and CDR2 FQNEAQ (reference sequence).

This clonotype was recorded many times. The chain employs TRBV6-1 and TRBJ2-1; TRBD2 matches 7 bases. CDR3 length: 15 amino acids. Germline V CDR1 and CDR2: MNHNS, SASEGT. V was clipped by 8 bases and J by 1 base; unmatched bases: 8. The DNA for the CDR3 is TGTGCCAGCTACGCGCGGGAGTGGTCCTACAATGAGCAGTTCTTC. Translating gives CASYAREWSYNEQFF.

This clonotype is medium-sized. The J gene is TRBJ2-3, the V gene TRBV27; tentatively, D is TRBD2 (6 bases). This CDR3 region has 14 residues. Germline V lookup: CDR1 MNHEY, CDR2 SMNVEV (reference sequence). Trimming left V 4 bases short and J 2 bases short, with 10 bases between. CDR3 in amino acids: CASSSGLVTDTQYF. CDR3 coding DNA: TGTGCCAGCAGTTCGGGACTCGTCACAGATACGCAGTATTTT.

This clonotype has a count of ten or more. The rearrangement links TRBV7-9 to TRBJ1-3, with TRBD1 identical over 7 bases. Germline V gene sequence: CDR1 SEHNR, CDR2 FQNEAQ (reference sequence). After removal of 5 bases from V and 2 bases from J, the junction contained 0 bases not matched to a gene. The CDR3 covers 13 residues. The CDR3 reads CASSTGAGNTIYF. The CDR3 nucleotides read TGTGCCAGCAGCACAGGGGCTGGAAACACCATATATTTT. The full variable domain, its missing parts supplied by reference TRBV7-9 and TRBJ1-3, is DTGVSQNPRHKITKRGQNVTFRCDPISEHNRLYWYRQTLGQGPEFLTYFQNEAQLEKSRLLSDRFSAERPKGSFSTLEIQRTEQGDSAMYLCASSTGAGNTIYFGEGSWLTVV.

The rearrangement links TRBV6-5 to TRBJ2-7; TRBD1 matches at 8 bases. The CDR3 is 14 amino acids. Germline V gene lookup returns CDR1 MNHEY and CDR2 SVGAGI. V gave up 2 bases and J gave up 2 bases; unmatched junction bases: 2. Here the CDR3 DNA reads TGTGCCAGCAGTTACGGACAGGGCCCCTACGAGCAGTACTTC. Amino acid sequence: CASSYGQGPYEQYF.

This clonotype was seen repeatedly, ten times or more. This chain's CDR3 is CASSLYQGATGELFF. The CDR3 nucleotides read TGTGCCAGCAGTTTATATCAGGGGGCGACCGGGGAGCTGTTTTTT. V is TRBV28 and J is TRBJ2-2, with TRBD1 matching over 8 bases. The trim removed 1 base at V and 5 bases at J, leaving 3 bases unmatched. Germline CDR1 and CDR2: MDHEN and SYDVKM. The CDR3 is 15 amino acids. Variable domain in full (rest from reference TRBV28 and TRBJ2-2): DVKVTQSSRYLVKRTGEKVFLECVQDMDHENMFWYRQDPGLGLRLIYFSYDVKMKEKGDIPEGYSVSREKKERFSLILESASTNQTSMYLCASSLYQGATGELFFGEGSRLTVL.

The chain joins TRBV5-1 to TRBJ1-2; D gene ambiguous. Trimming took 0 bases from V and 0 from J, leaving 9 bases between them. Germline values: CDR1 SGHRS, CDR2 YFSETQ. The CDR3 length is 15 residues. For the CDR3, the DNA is TGCGCCAGCAGCTTGGCTGAAGGAGCTAACTATGGCTACACCTTC. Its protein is CASSLAEGANYGYTF.

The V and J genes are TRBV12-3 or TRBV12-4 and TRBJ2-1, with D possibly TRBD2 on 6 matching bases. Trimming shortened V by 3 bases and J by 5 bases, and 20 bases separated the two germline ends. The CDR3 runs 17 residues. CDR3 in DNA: TGTGCCAGCAGTTTGTTACTCTCCGGGACTCGAAACAATGAGCAGTTCTTC. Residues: CASSLLLSGTRNNEQFF.

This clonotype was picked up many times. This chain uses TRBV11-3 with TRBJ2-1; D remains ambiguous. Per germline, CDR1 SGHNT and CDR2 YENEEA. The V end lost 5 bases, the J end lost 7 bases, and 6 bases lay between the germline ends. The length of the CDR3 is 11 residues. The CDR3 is CASSLRNEQFF. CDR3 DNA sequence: TGTGCCAGCAGCCTACGGAATGAGCAGTTCTTC.

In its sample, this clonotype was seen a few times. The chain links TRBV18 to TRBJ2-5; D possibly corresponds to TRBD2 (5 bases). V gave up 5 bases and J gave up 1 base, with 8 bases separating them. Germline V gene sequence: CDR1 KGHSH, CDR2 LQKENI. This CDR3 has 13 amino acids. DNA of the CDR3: TGTGCCAGCTCAGAGCGGCTCCAAGAGACCCAGTACTTC. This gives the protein CASSERLQETQYF.

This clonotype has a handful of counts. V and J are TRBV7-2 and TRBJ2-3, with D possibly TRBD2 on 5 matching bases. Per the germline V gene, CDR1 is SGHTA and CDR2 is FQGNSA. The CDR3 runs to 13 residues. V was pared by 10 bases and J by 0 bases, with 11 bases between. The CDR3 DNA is TGTGCCACAATGAGCGGAAGCACAGATACGCAGTATTTT. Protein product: CATMSGSTDTQYF.

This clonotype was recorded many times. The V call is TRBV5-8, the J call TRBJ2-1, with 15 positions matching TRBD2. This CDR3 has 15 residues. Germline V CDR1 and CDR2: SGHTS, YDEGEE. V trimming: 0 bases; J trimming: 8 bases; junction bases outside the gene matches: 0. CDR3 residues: CASSLGTSGRDEQFF. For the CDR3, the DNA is TGTGCCAGCAGCTTGGGGACTAGCGGGAGGGATGAGCAGTTCTTC.

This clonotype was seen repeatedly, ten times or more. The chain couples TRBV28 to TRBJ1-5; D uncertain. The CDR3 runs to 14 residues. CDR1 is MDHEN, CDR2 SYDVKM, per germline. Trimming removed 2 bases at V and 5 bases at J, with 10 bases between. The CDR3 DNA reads TGTGCCAGCAGTTTACCCGAGCCATATCAGCCCCAGCATTTT. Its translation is CASSLPEPYQPQHF.

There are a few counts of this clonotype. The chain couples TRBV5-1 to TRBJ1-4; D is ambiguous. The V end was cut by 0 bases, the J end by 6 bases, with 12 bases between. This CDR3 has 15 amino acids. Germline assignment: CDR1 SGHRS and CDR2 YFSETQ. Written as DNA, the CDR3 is TGCGCCAGCAGCTTGGCCAGCAGGTCGGATGAAAAACTGTTTTTT. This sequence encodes CASSLASRSDEKLFF.

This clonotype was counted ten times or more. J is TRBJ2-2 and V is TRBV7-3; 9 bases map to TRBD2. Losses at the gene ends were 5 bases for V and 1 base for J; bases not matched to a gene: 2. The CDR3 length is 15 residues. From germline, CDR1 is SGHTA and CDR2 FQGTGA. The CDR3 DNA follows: TGTGCCAGCAGCCGACTAGCGGTGAACACCGGGGAGCTGTTTTTT. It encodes CASSRLAVNTGELFF.

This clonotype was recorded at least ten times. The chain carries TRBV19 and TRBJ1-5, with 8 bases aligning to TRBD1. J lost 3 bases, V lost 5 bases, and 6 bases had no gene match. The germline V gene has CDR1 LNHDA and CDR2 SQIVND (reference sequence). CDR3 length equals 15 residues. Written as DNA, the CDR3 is TGTGCCAGTAGTTTATCGGACAGGGACAATCAGCCCCAGCATTTT. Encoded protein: CASSLSDRDNQPQHF.

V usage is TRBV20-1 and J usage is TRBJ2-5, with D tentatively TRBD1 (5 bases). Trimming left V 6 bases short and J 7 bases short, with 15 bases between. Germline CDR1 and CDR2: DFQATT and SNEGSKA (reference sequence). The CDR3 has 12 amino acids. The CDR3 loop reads CSANRQSGTQYF. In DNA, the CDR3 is TGCAGTGCAAACAGGCAATCCGGGACCCAGTACTTC.

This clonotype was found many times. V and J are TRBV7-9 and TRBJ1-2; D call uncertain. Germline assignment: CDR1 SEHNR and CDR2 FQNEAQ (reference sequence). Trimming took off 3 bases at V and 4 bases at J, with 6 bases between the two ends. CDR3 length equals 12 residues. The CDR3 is CASSFTTYGYTF. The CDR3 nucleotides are TGTGCCAGCAGCTTCACCACCTATGGCTACACCTTC.

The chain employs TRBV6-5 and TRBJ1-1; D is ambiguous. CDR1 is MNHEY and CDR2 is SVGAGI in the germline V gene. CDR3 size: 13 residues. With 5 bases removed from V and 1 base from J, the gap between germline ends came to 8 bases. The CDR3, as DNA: TGTGCCAGCAGTGGACCCTCGAACACTGAAGCTTTCTTT. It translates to CASSGPSNTEAFF.